This record concerns one T cell receptor (beta chain) sequence. Per the study methods: Amplification from reference gene primers served as the basis for estimated nucleated cell counts. The assay was immunoSEQ multiplex PCR, and TCRdb's table has in-frame clones only and misses some. Clonal size and the V and J genes are those of that table, whereas D and trimming came from the DNA. The sample consists of about 140,000 clones, around 90% of them appearing once. This entry is derived from a study of blood T cell repertoires in COVID-19. Turning to the study itself: The origin of the acute and convalescent COVID-19 samples was the United States, Italy and Spain. T cells, B-cell-depleted T cells, or PBMCs supplied cDNA or gDNA.

The ends lost 5 bases at V and 4 bases at J; junction bases unmatched: 6. CDR3 size: 14 residues. The V gene's germline CDR1 is SGHTA and CDR2 FQGNSA. The receptor's source is a man aged 55-75 years with active or convalescent COVID-19. The material sequenced was peripheral blood. V gene TRBV7-2 combines with J gene TRBJ2-7; 9 nucleotides line up with TRBD1. CDR3 protein: CASSPGTGRYEQYF. The CDR3 coding sequence is TGTGCCAGCAGCCCCGGGACAGGGAGGTACGAGCAGTACTTC. Full variable domain (remainder filled in from reference TRBV7-2 and TRBJ2-7): GAGVSQSPSNKVTEKGKDVELRCDPISGHTALYWYRQSLGQGLEFLIYFQGNSAPDKSGLPSDRFSAERTGGSVSTLTIQRTQQEDSAVYLCASSPGTGRYEQYFGPGTRLTVT.